This TCR beta chain was sequenced during a study of shared clonotypes between healthy human individuals. Regarding the study as a whole: In the sorted subsets, rarefaction showed sequencing was incomplete despite large depth.

Points on this clone: Antigen: not known.

Only in-frame clones appear in the TCRdb table, and some are missing; sequencing was by immunoSEQ multiplex PCR. Seen here are some 1.5 million clones, roughly 97% observed once, and the top ten hold 0.95% to 1.5%. Caucasian adults living in Nashville, Tennessee, provided all samples. The length of the CDR3 is 14 residues. The V end was cut by 5 bases, the J end by 6 bases, with 16 bases between. Germline V CDR1 and CDR2: LGHNT, FRNRAP. The sequence came from a man between 25 and 39 years old in good health. The material sequenced was naive CD4+ T cells sorted from blood. The subset: CD45RA+ positively selected. The V and J genes are TRBV12-5 and TRBJ1-1; TRBD1 is a possible D gene (6 bases). CDR3: CASGTEDRFSEAFF. In nucleotides, the CDR3 is TGTGCTAGTGGTACTGAGGACAGATTCTCTGAAGCTTTCTTT.